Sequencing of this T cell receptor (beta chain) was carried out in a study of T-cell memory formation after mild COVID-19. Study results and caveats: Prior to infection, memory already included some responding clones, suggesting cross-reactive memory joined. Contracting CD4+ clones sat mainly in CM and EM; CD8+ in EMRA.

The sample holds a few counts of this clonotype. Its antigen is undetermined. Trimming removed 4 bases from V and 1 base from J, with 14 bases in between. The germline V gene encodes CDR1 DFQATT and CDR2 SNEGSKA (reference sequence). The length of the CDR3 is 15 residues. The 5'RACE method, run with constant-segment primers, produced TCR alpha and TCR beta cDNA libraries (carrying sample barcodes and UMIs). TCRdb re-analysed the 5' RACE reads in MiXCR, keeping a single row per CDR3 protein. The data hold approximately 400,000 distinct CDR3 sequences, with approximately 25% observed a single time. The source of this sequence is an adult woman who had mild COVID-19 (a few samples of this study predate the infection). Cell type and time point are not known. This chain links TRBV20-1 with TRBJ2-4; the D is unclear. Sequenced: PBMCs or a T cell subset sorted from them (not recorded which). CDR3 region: CSAIKGLAAKNIQYF. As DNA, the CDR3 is TGCAGTGCTATTAAAGGTCTCGCGGCCAAAAACATTCAGTACTTC.